Shown below are 4 T cell receptor beta chains from a single sample sequenced in a study of cytomegalovirus exposure and HLA in healthy donors. Some clones are missing from TCRdb's copy, which holds only in-frame ones; the method was immunoSEQ multiplex PCR. The sample has a few hundred thousand clones, 86% seen once. The sequenced material came from PBMCs. The origin of the receptors is a woman in her late teens or twenties in good health and CMV-seronegative.

The CDR3 DNA is TGTGCCATCAGACAGGGTGGGGATAACTATGGCTACACCTTC. It encodes CAIRQGGDNYGYTF. The genes are TRBV10-3 and TRBJ1-2; D might be TRBD1 (6 bases). Trimming left V 6 bases short and J 1 base short, with 12 bases between. The CDR3 is 14 residues long. The germline V gene encodes CDR1 ENHRY and CDR2 SYGVKD.

The chain couples TRBV7-2 to TRBJ1-2; 12 positions agree with TRBD1. CDR1 and CDR2 (germline): SGHTA, FQGNSA. Losses at the gene ends were 5 bases for V and 7 bases for J; bases not matched to a gene: 5. This CDR3 region has 14 residues. The CDR3 nucleotides read TGTGCCAGCAGCCCCGGGACAGGGGGCTTTGGCTACACCTTC. Amino acid sequence: CASSPGTGGFGYTF.

The rearrangement links TRBV19 to TRBJ1-1, with 8 bases identical to TRBD1. The germline V gene has CDR1 LNHDA and CDR2 SQIVND (reference sequence). V gave up 0 bases and J gave up 2 bases; unmatched junction bases: 8. The CDR3 is made up of 17 amino acids. The CDR3 DNA is TGTGCCAGTAGTATAGAAGGAGTGGCAGGGGGCAACACTGAAGCTTTCTTT. It codes for CASSIEGVAGGNTEAFF.

The V gene is TRBV5-1, the J gene TRBJ1-1; 8 bases align to TRBD1. Looked up from germline, CDR1 is SGHRS and CDR2 is YFSETQ. CDR3 length: 15 amino acids. V was pared by 0 bases and J by 1 base, with 2 bases of the junction left unmatched. The CDR3 region has the DNA TGCGCCAGCAGCTTGGGGACAGGGCAGAACACTGAAGCTTTCTTT. Translating gives CASSLGTGQNTEAFF.